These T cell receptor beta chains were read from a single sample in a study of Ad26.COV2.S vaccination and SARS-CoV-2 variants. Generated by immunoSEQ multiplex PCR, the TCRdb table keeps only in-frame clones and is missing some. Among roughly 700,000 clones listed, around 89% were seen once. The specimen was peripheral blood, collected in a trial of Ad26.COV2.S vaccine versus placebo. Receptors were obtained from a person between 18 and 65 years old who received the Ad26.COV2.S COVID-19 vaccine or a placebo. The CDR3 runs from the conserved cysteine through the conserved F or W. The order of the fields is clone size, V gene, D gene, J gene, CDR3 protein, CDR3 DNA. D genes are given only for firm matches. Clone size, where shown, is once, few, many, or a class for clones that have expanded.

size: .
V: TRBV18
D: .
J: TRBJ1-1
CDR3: CASSPAGLTEAFF
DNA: TGTGCCAGCTCCCCTGCAGGGCTGACTGAAGCTTTCTTT

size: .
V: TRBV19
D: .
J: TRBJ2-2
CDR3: CASSIYGANTGELFF
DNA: TGTGCCAGTAGTATATACGGGGCCAACACCGGGGAGCTGTTTTTT

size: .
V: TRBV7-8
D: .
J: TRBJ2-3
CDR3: CASSLGLTSISDTQYF
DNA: TGTGCCAGCAGCTTAGGGTTGACTAGTATTTCGGATACGCAGTATTTT

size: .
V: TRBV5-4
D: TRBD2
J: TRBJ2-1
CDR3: CASSSLAGGSREQFF
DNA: TGTGCCAGCAGTTCACTAGCGGGGGGGTCGAGGGAGCAGTTCTTC

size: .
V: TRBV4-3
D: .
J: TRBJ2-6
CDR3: CASSQDEGGILSGANVLTF
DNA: TGCGCCAGCAGCCAAGATGAGGGAGGCATCCTCTCTGGGGCCAACGTCCTGACTTTC

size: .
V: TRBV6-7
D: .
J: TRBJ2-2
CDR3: CASSPGRRGELFF
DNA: TGTGCCAGCAGCCCGGGCCGCCGAGGGGAGCTGTTTTTT

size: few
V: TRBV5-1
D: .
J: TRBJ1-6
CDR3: CASSGGSDNSPLHF
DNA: TGCGCCAGCAGTGGGGGTTCCGATAATTCACCCCTCCACTTT

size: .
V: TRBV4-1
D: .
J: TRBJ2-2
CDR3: CASSQSQGNTGELFF
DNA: TGCGCCAGCAGCCAGTCACAGGGGAACACCGGGGAGCTGTTTTTT

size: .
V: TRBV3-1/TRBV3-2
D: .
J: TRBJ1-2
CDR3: CASSQFSINYGYTF
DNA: TGTGCCAGCAGCCAATTCAGCATTAACTATGGCTACACCTTC

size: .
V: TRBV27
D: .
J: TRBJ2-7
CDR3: CASSLWSGQFSYEQYF
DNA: TGTGCCAGCAGTTTATGGTCAGGACAGTTCTCCTACGAGCAGTACTTC

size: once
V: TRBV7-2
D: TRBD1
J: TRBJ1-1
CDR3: CASSPGQANTEAFF
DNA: TGTGCCAGCAGCCCAGGACAGGCGAACACTGAAGCTTTCTTT

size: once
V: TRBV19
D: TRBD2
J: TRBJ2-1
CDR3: CASSVTSGSINEQFF
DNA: TGTGCCAGTAGTGTGACTAGCGGGAGTATAAATGAGCAGTTCTTC

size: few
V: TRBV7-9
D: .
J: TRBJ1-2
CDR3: CASSLGYVGNTF
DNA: TGTGCCAGCAGCTTAGGGTACGTCGGCAACACCTTC

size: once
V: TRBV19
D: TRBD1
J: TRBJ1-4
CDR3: CASSRQGAINEKLFF
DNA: TGTGCCAGTAGTCGCCAGGGGGCGATTAATGAAAAACTGTTTTTT

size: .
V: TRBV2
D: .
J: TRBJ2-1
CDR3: CASRDLPASYNEQFF
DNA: TGTGCCAGCAGGGACCTCCCAGCCTCCTACAATGAGCAGTTCTTC

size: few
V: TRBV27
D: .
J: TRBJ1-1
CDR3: CASSFPGLPNTEAFF
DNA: TGTGCCAGCAGTTTCCCCGGACTGCCAAACACTGAAGCTTTCTTT

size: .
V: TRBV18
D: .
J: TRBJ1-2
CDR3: CASSPGDGYTF
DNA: TGTGCCAGCTCACCAGGGGATGGCTACACCTTC

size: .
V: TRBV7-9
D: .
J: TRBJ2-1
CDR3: CASSLNRDFYNEQFF
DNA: TGTGCCAGCAGCTTAAACAGAGACTTCTACAATGAGCAGTTCTTC

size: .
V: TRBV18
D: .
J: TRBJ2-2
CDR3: CASRTRTGELFF
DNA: TGTGCCAGCAGAACTCGGACCGGGGAGCTGTTTTTT

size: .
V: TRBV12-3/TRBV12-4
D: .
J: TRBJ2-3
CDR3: CASRSQPTDTQYF
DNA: TGTGCCAGCAGATCACAGCCCACAGATACGCAGTATTTT

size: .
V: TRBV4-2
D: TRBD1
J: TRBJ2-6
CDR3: CASSQTGVGANVLTF
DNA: TGTGCCAGCAGCCAGACAGGGGTTGGGGCCAACGTCCTGACTTTC

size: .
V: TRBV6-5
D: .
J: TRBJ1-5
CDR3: CASTPQPRDNQPQHF
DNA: TGTGCCAGCACCCCCCAGCCACGGGACAATCAGCCCCAGCATTTT

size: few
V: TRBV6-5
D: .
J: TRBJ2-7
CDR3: CASSLTEAQYEQYF
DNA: TGTGCCAGCAGTTTAACAGAGGCCCAATACGAGCAGTACTTC

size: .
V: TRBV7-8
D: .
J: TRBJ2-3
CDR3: CASSLPGDTQYF
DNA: TGTGCCAGCAGCCTCCCCGGAGATACGCAGTATTTT

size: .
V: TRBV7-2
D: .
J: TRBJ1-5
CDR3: CASSLGGLQPQHF
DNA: TGTGCCAGCAGCTTAGGGGGGCTTCAGCCCCAGCATTTT

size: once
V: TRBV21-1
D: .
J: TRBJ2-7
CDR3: CASSKGGAYSYEQYF
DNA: TGTGCCAGCAGCAAAGGAGGGGCCTACTCCTACGAGCAGTACTTC

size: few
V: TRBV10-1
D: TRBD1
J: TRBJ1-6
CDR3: CATLSSAYRKRDRGLQGLNSPLHF
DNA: TGCGCCACCCTTAGTTCTGCCTACCGTAAGAGGGACAGGGGGCTCCAGGGCCTAAATTCACCCCTCCACTTT

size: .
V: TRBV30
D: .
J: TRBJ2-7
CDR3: CAWSVPLGQSVYEQYF
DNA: TGTGCCTGGAGTGTACCCCTGGGCCAATCGGTATACGAGCAGTACTTC

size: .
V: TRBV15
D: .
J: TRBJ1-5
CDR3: CATSRGDANQPQHF
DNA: TGTGCCACCAGCAGAGGAGACGCCAATCAGCCCCAGCATTTT

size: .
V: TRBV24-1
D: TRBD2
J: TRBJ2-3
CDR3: CATSDFGGRAGSTDTQYF
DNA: TGTGCCACCAGTGATTTCGGCGGGAGGGCCGGTAGCACAGATACGCAGTATTTT

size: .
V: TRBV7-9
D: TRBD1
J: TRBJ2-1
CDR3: CASSRGTGRVDEQFF
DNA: TGTGCCAGCAGCCGAGGGACAGGGCGGGTGGATGAGCAGTTCTTC

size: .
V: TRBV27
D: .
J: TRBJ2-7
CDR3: CASRGGQTYEQYF
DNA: TGTGCCAGCAGGGGGGGACAGACCTACGAGCAGTACTTC